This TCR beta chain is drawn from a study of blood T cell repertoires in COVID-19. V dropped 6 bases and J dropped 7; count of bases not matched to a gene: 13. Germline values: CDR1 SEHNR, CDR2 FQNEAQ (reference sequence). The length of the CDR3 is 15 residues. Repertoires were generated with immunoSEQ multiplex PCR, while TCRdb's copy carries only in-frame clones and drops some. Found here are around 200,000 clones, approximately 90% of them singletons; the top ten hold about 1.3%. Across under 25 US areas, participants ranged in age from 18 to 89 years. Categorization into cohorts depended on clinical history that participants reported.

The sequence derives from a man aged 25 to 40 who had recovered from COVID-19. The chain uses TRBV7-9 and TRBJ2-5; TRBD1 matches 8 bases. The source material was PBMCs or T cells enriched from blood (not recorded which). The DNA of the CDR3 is TGTGCCAGCAGTATAGACAGGGGTGTTATGGGGACCCAGTACTTC. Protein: CASSIDRGVMGTQYF.